Below, 26 T cell receptor beta chains from the same sample are listed, as sequenced in a study of blood T cell repertoires in COVID-19. Generated by immunoSEQ multiplex PCR, the TCRdb table keeps only in-frame clones and is missing some. The data show 490,000 or so clones, less than 90% seen once. The material sequenced was PBMCs or T cells enriched from blood (not recorded which). The source of these receptors is a woman aged 55-70 years who had recovered from COVID-19.

The chain has TRBV6-5 and TRBJ1-5, with a tentative D call TRBD1 (6 bases). The germline V gene encodes CDR1 MNHEY and CDR2 SVGAGI. Trimming took off 6 bases at V and 4 bases at J, with 13 bases between the two ends. This CDR3 is 14 amino acids long. The CDR3 DNA is TGTGCCAGCAGATCTACCAGGGGAAATCAGCCCCAGCATTTT. It is translated as CASRSTRGNQPQHF.

CDR3 coding DNA: TGTGCCAGCAGAGGGACACCCTATGGCTACACCTTC. Amino acid sequence: CASRGTPYGYTF. The V and J genes are TRBV6-5 and TRBJ1-2; weak D call: TRBD1 (6 bases). The V gene lost 6 bases and the J gene lost 4 bases, with 9 bases spanning the gap. The germline gives CDR1 MNHEY, CDR2 SVGAGI. The length of the CDR3 is 12 residues.

This chain connects TRBV21-1 to TRBJ1-4. TRBV21-1 is flagged as a pseudogene. This CDR3 region has 14 residues. The CDR3 loop is CASSKGGEREKLFF. Written as DNA, the CDR3 is TGTGCCAGCAGCAAGGGGGGAGAAAGGGAAAAACTGTTTTTT.

The chain uses TRBV6-5 and TRBJ1-3; TRBD1 is a possible D gene (6 bases). Germline V gene data show CDR1 as MNHEY and CDR2 as SVGAGI. V lost 7 bases and J lost 4, with 11 bases in between. CDR3 length: 13 amino acids. The DNA for the CDR3 is TGTGCCAGCATTCAGGGGAAGGGAAACACCATATATTTT. This sequence encodes CASIQGKGNTIYF.

This clone was seen once. V usage is TRBV11-3 and J usage is TRBJ2-1; D gene ambiguous. Trimming cost V 4 bases and J 8 bases, with 6 bases left between them. CDR1 is SGHNT and CDR2 is YENEEA in the germline V gene. The CDR3 is made up of 11 amino acids. The CDR3 DNA follows: TGTGCCAGCAGCTCCTTAGATGAGCAGTTCTTC. It encodes CASSSLDEQFF.

The V call is TRBV7-2, the J call TRBJ1-2, with a possible D match to TRBD1 (5 bases). The CDR3 length is 13 residues. Trimming removed 4 bases at V and 8 bases at J, with 14 bases between. Germline V gives CDR1 SGHTA, CDR2 FQGNSA. CDR3 sequence reads: CASSYTRDLGYTF. CDR3 nucleotide sequence: TGTGCCAGCAGCTATACCAGGGATTTAGGCTACACCTTC. Together with reference TRBV7-2 and TRBJ1-2, the CDR3 gives the full variable domain: GAGVSQSPSNKVTEKGKDVELRCDPISGHTALYWYRQSLGQGLEFLIYFQGNSAPDKSGLPSDRFSAERTGGSVSTLTIQRTQQEDSAVYLCASSYTRDLGYTFGSGTRLTVV.

The chain combines TRBV3-1 (or the pseudogene TRBV3-2) with TRBJ1-2, with a possible D match to TRBD1 (6 bases). V shed 8 bases and J shed 3 bases, with 13 bases lying between them. This CDR3 is 13 amino acids long. In germline, CDR1 is LGHDT, CDR2 YNNKEL (reference sequence). The CDR3 DNA follows: TGTGCCAGCCGACTACAGGGAGACTATGGCTACACCTTC. The encoded protein is CASRLQGDYGYTF.

The V gene is TRBV29-1, the J gene TRBJ1-4; 7 nucleotides agree with TRBD1. The germline CDR1 and CDR2 sequences are SQVTM and ANQGSEA. V lost 7 bases, J lost 3 bases, and 14 bases stayed unmatched. The CDR3 consists of 16 residues. CDR3 DNA sequence: TGCAGCGGAGTTAACAGGGGACCCCTTTCTAATGAAAAACTGTTTTTT. It specifies CSGVNRGPLSNEKLFF.

The gene calls are TRBV7-2 and TRBJ2-3; TRBD1 might be the D (6 bases). The CDR3 is made up of 15 amino acids. Trimming took 5 bases from V and 0 from J, leaving 12 bases between them. CDR1 SGHTA and CDR2 FQGNSA come from the germline V gene. Here the CDR3 DNA reads TGTGCCAGCAGCCTAAGGACAGAAAGCACAGATACGCAGTATTTT. Amino acid sequence: CASSLRTESTDTQYF.

The J gene is TRBJ1-2, the V gene TRBV5-1; 8 positions match TRBD1. The CDR3 loop spans 13 amino acids. The junction had 4 bases not matched to a gene; V was cut back by 1 base and J by 8 bases. Germline CDR1 is SGHRS and CDR2 is YFSETQ. The CDR3 protein is CASSLWTGKGYTF. CDR3 bases: TGCGCCAGCAGCTTGTGGACAGGGAAAGGCTACACCTTC.

This rearrangement joins TRBV9 to TRBJ2-3, with 7 bases identical to TRBD2. The germline V gene has CDR1 SGDLS and CDR2 YYNGEE. With V trimmed by 0 bases and J by 2 bases, 12 bases remained unmatched. The length of the CDR3 is 18 residues. Here the CDR3 reads CASSVDIGERGFTDTQYF. CDR3 bases: TGTGCCAGCAGCGTAGATATAGGGGAGCGGGGCTTCACAGATACGCAGTATTTT.

This chain links TRBV4-1 with TRBJ2-4, with no clear D. The CDR3 is made up of 18 amino acids. The ends were cut back, 2 bases at V and 1 base at J, with 18 bases in the middle. Germline V gene sequence: CDR1 MGHRA, CDR2 YSYEKL. CDR3 DNA: TGCGCCAGCAGCCAAACCTCGGCAGGATTGATGGCCAAAAACATTCAGTACTTC. Protein: CASSQTSAGLMAKNIQYF.

This clone is a singleton in its sample. This chain links TRBV24-1 with TRBJ1-4; 10 nucleotides align to TRBD1. CDR1 is KGHDR and CDR2 is SFDVKD in the germline V gene. The CDR3 has 15 amino acids. The V segment lost 2 bases and the J segment 7 bases; nucleotides outside the gene matches: 3. CDR3 DNA: TGTGCCACCAGTGATTCTAGGACAGGGGGTGAAAAACTGTTTTTT. It is translated as CATSDSRTGGEKLFF.

The genes are TRBV15 and TRBJ1-2, with D tentatively TRBD1 (5 bases). The CDR3 spans 15 residues. V shed 0 bases and J shed 7 bases, with 15 bases lying between them. Germline CDR1 LNHNV, CDR2 YYDKDF (reference sequence). CDR3: CATSRDLGQGGGYTF. Written as DNA, the CDR3 is TGTGCCACCAGCAGAGATTTAGGGCAGGGCGGTGGCTACACCTTC.

The chain links TRBV30 to TRBJ1-2; D remains ambiguous. Trimming took 2 bases from V and 5 from J, leaving 9 bases between them. CDR3 length equals 12 residues. Germline-derived CDR1 and CDR2 are GTSNPN and SVGIG (reference sequence). Written as DNA, the CDR3 is TGTGCCTGGAGTTACGCCGGTTATGGCTACACCTTC. Its translation is CAWSYAGYGYTF.

CDR3 sequence reads: CASSLDRGLDTQYF. As DNA, the CDR3 is TGCGCCAGCAGCTTGGACAGGGGGCTTGATACGCAGTATTTT. The chain combines TRBV5-1 with TRBJ2-3; TRBD1 matches at 9 bases. J was trimmed by 6 bases and V by 0 bases; bases with no gene match: 2. The CDR3 spans 14 residues. The V gene's germline CDR1 is SGHRS and CDR2 YFSETQ.

The chain recombines TRBV3-1 (or the pseudogene TRBV3-2) with TRBJ2-5; a possible D gene is TRBD2 (6 bases). The V and J ends lost 4 bases and 3 bases respectively, with 12 bases between them. This CDR3 has 14 amino acids. Germline V gene lookup returns CDR1 LGHDT and CDR2 YNNKEL (reference sequence). CDR3 sequence reads: CASSPGLIKETQYF. The CDR3 nucleotides read TGTGCCAGCAGCCCGGGACTGATTAAAGAGACCCAGTACTTC.

The chain carries TRBV5-1 and TRBJ1-1, with 7 nucleotides matching TRBD1. Germline CDR1 and CDR2: SGHRS and YFSETQ. The CDR3 consists of 17 residues. V lost 4 bases, J lost 1 base, and 13 bases stayed unmatched. In DNA form, the CDR3 reads TGCGCCAGCAGCCCCGTACGGGACAGAGCCTCGAACACTGAAGCTTTCTTT. Amino acid sequence: CASSPVRDRASNTEAFF.

This clone appeared once. V and J are TRBV9 and TRBJ1-2; D gene ambiguous. V lost 0 bases and J lost 8, with 11 bases in between. This CDR3 comprises 13 residues. Germline CDR1 SGDLS, CDR2 YYNGEE. The chain's CDR3 is CASSVGGQRGYTF. DNA for the CDR3: TGTGCCAGCAGCGTAGGAGGGCAGAGGGGCTACACCTTC.

The chain recombines TRBV24-1 with TRBJ1-1, with D possibly being TRBD1 (6 bases). V was cut by 7 bases and J by 6 bases, with 11 bases left in between. The CDR3 covers 12 residues. CDR1 is KGHDR and CDR2 is SFDVKD in the germline V gene. The CDR3 reads CATRGNRAEAFF. Here the CDR3 DNA reads TGTGCCACCAGAGGAAACAGGGCTGAAGCTTTCTTT.

The V call is TRBV18, the J call TRBJ2-3; the D gene is possibly TRBD1 (6 bases). V was clipped by 2 bases and J by 1 base, with 10 bases between them. The CDR3 contains 15 residues. Germline CDR1 KGHSH, CDR2 LQKENI. CDR3: CASSPGGRGTDTQYF. Written as DNA, the CDR3 is TGTGCCAGCTCACCAGGGGGCAGGGGCACAGATACGCAGTATTTT.

The V and J genes are TRBV25-1 and TRBJ2-7; D not certain. Germline V gives CDR1 MGHDK, CDR2 SYGVNS. The CDR3 runs 14 residues. Trimming removed 7 bases at V and 2 bases at J, with 15 bases between. In DNA form, the CDR3 reads TGTGCCAGCACCAAGACACGGCCCCCCTACGAGCAGTACTTC. Amino acids: CASTKTRPPYEQYF.

This clone was counted only a few times. V usage is TRBV19 and J usage is TRBJ2-4, with a weak D call TRBD1 (6 bases). Germline V gene lookup returns CDR1 LNHDA and CDR2 SQIVND (reference sequence). V was shortened by 10 bases and J by 13 bases, with 14 bases between the two germline ends. The CDR3 length is 10 residues. The CDR3 sequence is CATGIGQQYF. CDR3 nucleotides: TGTGCCACCGGGATCGGACAGCAGTACTTC. Full variable domain (missing parts from reference TRBV19 and TRBJ2-4): DGGITQSPKYLFRKEGQNVTLSCEQNLNHDAMYWYRQDPGQGLRLIYYSQIVNDFQKGDIAEGYSVSREKKESFPLTVTSAQKNPTAFYLCATGIGQQYFGAGTRLSVL.

The rearrangement uses TRBV10-2 and TRBJ1-5; D ambiguous. Trimming removed 2 bases from V and 6 bases from J, with 11 bases in between. Germline V lookup: CDR1 WSHSY, CDR2 SAAADI. The CDR3 consists of 14 residues. The CDR3 sequence is CASSEMEGGQPQHF. The CDR3 DNA sequence: TGCGCCAGCAGTGAGATGGAGGGCGGTCAGCCCCAGCATTTT.

This clone was detected only once. The V call is TRBV9, the J call TRBJ1-4; 11 nucleotides align to TRBD1. J lost 5 bases, V lost 3 bases, and 9 bases had no gene match. The CDR3 has 17 residues. Germline CDR1 is SGDLS and CDR2 is YYNGEE. The CDR3 loop is CASSGRSGQGENEKLFF. For the CDR3, the DNA is TGTGCCAGCAGCGGCCGCTCGGGACAGGGGGAAAATGAAAAACTGTTTTTT.

This clone was seen more than once but under ten times. The chain uses TRBV10-3 and TRBJ1-1, with D maybe TRBD1 (5 bases). CDR3 length equals 14 residues. Trimming took off 11 bases at V and 1 base at J, with 17 bases between the two ends. CDR1 is ENHRY and CDR2 is SYGVKD in the germline V gene. In DNA form, the CDR3 reads TGTGCCGCCCAGTCCGCAGGGCCGAACACTGAAGCTTTCTTT. It is translated as CAAQSAGPNTEAFF.